This T cell receptor (beta chain) originates from a study of OX40 agonist ivuxolimab in advanced cancers. V was clipped by 2 bases and J by 10 bases, with 16 bases between them. The CDR3 loop spans 14 amino acids. Germline V CDR1 and CDR2: MDHEN, SYDVKM. The cohort excluded patients with autoimmune disease history or systemic immunosuppression. Sequencing used immunoSEQ multiplex PCR; TCRdb keeps in-frame clones, though not all of them. The data show fewer than 30,000 clones, 90% to 95% seen once. The V gene is TRBV28, the J gene TRBJ2-3, with D perhaps matching TRBD1 (6 bases). The input for sequencing was CD4+ or CD8+ T cells sorted from blood, taken in a trial of the OX40 agonist ivuxolimab. The source is an adult with an advanced solid tumor such as melanoma, head and neck, liver or kidney cancer. CDR3 in DNA: TGTGCCAGCAGTTTAGGTTCTAGGGGGTATCCGCAGTATTTT. Its translation is CASSLGSRGYPQYF.